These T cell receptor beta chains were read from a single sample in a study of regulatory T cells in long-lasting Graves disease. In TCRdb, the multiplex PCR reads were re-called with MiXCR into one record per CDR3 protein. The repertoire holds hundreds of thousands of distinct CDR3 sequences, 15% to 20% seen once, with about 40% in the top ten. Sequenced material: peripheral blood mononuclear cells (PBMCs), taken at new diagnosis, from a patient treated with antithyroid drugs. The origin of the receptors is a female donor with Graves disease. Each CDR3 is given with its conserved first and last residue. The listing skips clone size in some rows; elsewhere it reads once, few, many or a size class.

CASSLPGGPNQPQHF	TRBJ1-5	TRBV12-3/TRBV12-4	many
CASSPQTGFSGSGNTIYF	TRBJ1-3	TRBV7-9	many
CSVLDGHEQYF	TRBJ2-7	TRBV29-1	few
CASSEGGRNSPLHF	TRBJ1-6	TRBV2	many
CASSLGLSGTDTQYF	TRBJ2-3	TRBV11-2	many
CSVEGGASGRREQYF	TRBJ2-7	TRBV29-1	many
CASSLLSGRNEQFF	TRBJ2-1	TRBV11-3	many
CASSQDRQGSEAFF	TRBJ1-1	TRBV4-2	-
CATSRDRAGSYEQYF	TRBJ2-7	TRBV15	many
CASEEYNEQFF	TRBJ2-1	TRBV6-1	-
CASSTGRLIEKLFF	TRBJ1-4	TRBV19	many
CASRTGGYEQFF	TRBJ2-1	TRBV12-3/TRBV12-4	many
CASSEAEIYGYTF	TRBJ1-2	TRBV2	few
CAWSVLGGRGSNNEQFF	TRBJ2-1	TRBV30	-
CASSFGGQGANGYTF	TRBJ1-2	TRBV11-3	many
CASSVQGKAEAFF	TRBJ1-1	TRBV6-1	many
CASSGGQGDSEQYF	TRBJ2-7	TRBV9	-
CASSLAGGGYNEQFF	TRBJ2-1	TRBV12-3/TRBV12-4	-
CSASTGTGSSGANVLTF	TRBJ2-6	TRBV20-1	many
CAITGGGKRPEQFF	TRBJ2-1	TRBV10-3	-